This T cell receptor (beta chain) was observed in a study of T cells after yellow fever vaccination (dated by TCRdb to the late 2010s). In terms of the full investigation: The SMART-Seq v4 Ultra Low Input RNA kit was used to prepare libraries from fractions with low cell numbers. Bulk TCR alpha and beta repertoires were sequenced longitudinally to track T-cell clones before and after primary and booster YFV17D yellow fever vaccination. Two healthy male donors, one aged 18 to 29 and one aged 30 to 40 years, were included in the cohort. Blood samples were taken at several timepoints before and after primary and secondary immunization, and bulk PBMC replicates and cell subsets were isolated. Study-wide conclusions, independent of this receptor: A small fraction of clonotypes appeared in both the CD4 and CD8 compartments, likely as a result of convergent recombination. The secondary T-cell response was found to be weaker but faster than the primary response, with a peak reached on day 5 rather than on day 15. After the booster, most clones that had expanded after primary vaccination were detected again (roughly 95% of CD4 and around nine tenths of CD8), suggesting broad maintenance of memory. Because the study included only two donors, the extent to which the findings can be generalized is limited. Computational filtering was required because FACS-sorted repertoires could contain abundant contaminating clonotypes from the bulk population.

Taken with the paper, the label for treatment or condition translates to: live attenuated yellow fever vaccine strain. At every blood-draw timepoint, two biological replicates of bulk PBMCs were collected. A standard Ficoll-Paque protocol was used to isolate PBMCs from peripheral blood. TriZol was used to extract RNA from bulk PBMCs, from CD4 and CD8 fractions, and from dextramer-positive and dextramer-negative fractions. As for this clonotype: It has no known antigen specificity. No qualities accompany the bases; no much larger clone lies one base away.

CDR1 SQVTM and CDR2 ANQGSEA are derived from the germline V gene. Trimming removed 5 bases from V and 5 bases from J, leaving 18 bases between the germline ends. CDR3 length: 14 amino acids, cysteine to phenylalanine. The kept DNA is CDR3 alone, 42 bases in frame from the first base. Synthesis of TCR cDNA relied on 5'RACE template switching, a step that introduced a universal primer site along with unique molecular identifiers. Priming for cDNA synthesis came from both the TCR alpha and TCR beta constant segments. Library amplification involved two PCR steps, and the second step added sample barcodes and sequencing adapters. Sequencing of libraries was done on Illumina HiSeq 2500 (2x100 bp) or NovaSeq (2x150 bp). As for the original processing: MIGEC was used to demultiplex reads and collapse the reads into UMI consensus sequences, and MiXCR was used for V(D)J alignment. Vaccine-responding clonotypes were identified with edgeR using replicate PBMC samples, with FDR below 0.01 and a log2 fold change above 5 up to day 15 being required. Each bulk clonotype received a CD4 or CD8 identity based on whether the sequenced CD4 or CD8 repertoire contained that clonotype at higher abundance. TCRdb itself trimmed the public reads at Q25 with fastp, ran MiXCR and retained productive beta chains. Here each entry gathers all rows of one CDR3 protein and keeps the most common genes and DNA. For this entry, the V and J calls and clone size follow TCRdb and not the study's own pipeline. Present in this sample are roughly 340,000 distinct CDR3 sequences, 8.7% of which were seen just once. The top ten constitute roughly 17% of the sample.

The sequence was collected from a man aged 18 to 29 who received the YFV17D yellow fever vaccine. Recombination linked TRBV29-1 to TRBJ2-5, with a weak D call of TRBD2 (8 bases match). The specimen was PBMCs, collected on the day of the first yellow fever vaccination. The DNA sequence reads TGCAGCGTTAAGGGGGCGGGGGGATATGAGACCCAGTACTTC. Its product reads: CSVKGAGGYETQYF.